The present TCR beta chain was sequenced within a study of shared clonotypes between healthy human individuals. Cells designated naive CD8 were CD45RO-negative and were positively selected for CCR7, with terminally differentiated effector memory CD45RA+ cells excluded. This CDR3 is 16 amino acids long. Deletions cut 2 bases from V and 2 bases from J, with 13 bases between. CDR1 and CDR2 from the germline V gene are MGHRA and YSYEKL. Method: immunoSEQ multiplex PCR; TCRdb's copy keeps in-frame clones and lacks some. Of over 2,000,000 clones in the sample, around 95% were seen once. What was sequenced was naive CD8+ T cells from PBMCs. The TCR sequence derives from a man aged 18 to 29 in good health. Some clones in this sample may be carry-over from other donors' samples. The chain employs TRBV4-1 and TRBJ2-4; D gene unclear. The CDR3 DNA is TGCGCCAGCAGCCAATACGGGCTCCAGACCAAAAACATTCAGTACTTC. Translated: CASSQYGLQTKNIQYF.